Each of the 3 T cell receptor beta chains below was sequenced from the same sample in a study of blood T cell repertoires in COVID-19. The protocol was immunoSEQ multiplex PCR, while the TCRdb copy is restricted to in-frame clones and leaves out a portion. The sample has around 100,000 clones; around 88% are singletons. The sample comprised peripheral blood. These receptors originate from a human donor in a cohort sampled during active COVID-19.

The V gene is TRBV6-6, the J gene TRBJ1-5, with 8 bases matching TRBD1. Germline CDR1 MNHNY, CDR2 SVGAGI (reference sequence). The CDR3 spans 14 residues. V was pared by 6 bases and J by 5 bases, with 6 bases of the junction left unmatched. The CDR3 loop is CASRSSGGDQPQHF. In DNA form, the CDR3 reads TGTGCCAGCAGGTCCTCAGGGGGCGATCAGCCCCAGCATTTT.

The genes are TRBV30 and TRBJ2-2, with D tentatively TRBD1 (5 bases). The germline V and J ends were trimmed by 7 bases and 0 bases, with 9 bases remaining between them. CDR1 and CDR2 from the germline V gene are GTSNPN and SVGIG (reference sequence). This CDR3 spans 13 amino acids. The CDR3 loop is CASYRSNTGELFF. CDR3 nucleotides: TGTGCCTCCTACAGGTCGAACACCGGGGAGCTGTTTTTT.

The V gene is TRBV19, the J gene TRBJ2-1; the match to TRBD2 covers 11 bases. The V and J ends lost 3 bases and 10 bases, in that order; junction bases with no gene match: 14. CDR1 LNHDA and CDR2 SQIVND come from the germline V gene (reference sequence). The CDR3 covers 17 residues. CDR3 sequence (DNA): TGTGCCAGTAGTATCGGGGCCCCAGGGACTAGCGGTCGGGAGCAGTTCTTC. Translation gives CASSIGAPGTSGREQFF.